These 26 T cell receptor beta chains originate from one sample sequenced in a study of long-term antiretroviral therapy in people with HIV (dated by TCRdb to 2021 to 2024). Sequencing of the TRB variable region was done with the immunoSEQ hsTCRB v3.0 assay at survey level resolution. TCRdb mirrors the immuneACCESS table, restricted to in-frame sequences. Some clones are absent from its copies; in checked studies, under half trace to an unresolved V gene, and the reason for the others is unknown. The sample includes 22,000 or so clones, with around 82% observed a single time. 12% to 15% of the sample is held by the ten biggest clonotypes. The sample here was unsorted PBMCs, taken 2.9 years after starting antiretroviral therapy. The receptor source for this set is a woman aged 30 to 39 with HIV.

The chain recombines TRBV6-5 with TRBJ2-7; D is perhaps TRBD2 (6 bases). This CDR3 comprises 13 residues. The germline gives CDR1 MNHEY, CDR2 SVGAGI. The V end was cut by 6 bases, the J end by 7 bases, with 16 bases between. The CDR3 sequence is CASSSGLRGEQYF. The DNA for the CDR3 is TGTGCCAGCAGCTCGGGCCTACGGGGGGAGCAGTACTTC.

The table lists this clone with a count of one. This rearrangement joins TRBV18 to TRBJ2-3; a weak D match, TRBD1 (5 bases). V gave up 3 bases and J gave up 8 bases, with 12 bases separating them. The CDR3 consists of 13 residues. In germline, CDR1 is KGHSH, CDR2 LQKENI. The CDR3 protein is CASSPQGRGTQYF. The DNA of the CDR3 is TGTGCCAGCTCACCCCAAGGAAGGGGTACGCAGTATTTT.

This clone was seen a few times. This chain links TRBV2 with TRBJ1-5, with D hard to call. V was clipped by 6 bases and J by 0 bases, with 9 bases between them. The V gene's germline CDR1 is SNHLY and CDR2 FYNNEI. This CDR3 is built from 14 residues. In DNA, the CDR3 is TGTGCCAGCAGAAGTCCATATAGCAATCAGCCCCAGCATTTT. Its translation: CASRSPYSNQPQHF.

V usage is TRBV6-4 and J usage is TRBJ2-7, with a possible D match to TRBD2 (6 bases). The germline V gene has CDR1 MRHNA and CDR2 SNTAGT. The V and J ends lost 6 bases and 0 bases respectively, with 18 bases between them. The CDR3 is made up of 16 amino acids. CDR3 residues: CASRPHAGTHSYEQYV. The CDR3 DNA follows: TGTGCCAGCAGACCTCACGCGGGGACCCACTCCTACGAGCAGTACGTC.

The CDR3: CSADTSEAFF. CDR3 in DNA: TGCAGCGCCGATACGTCAGAAGCTTTCTTT. V and J are TRBV29-1 and TRBJ1-1; D gene uncertain. The CDR3 spans 10 residues. The V end was cut by 7 bases, the J end by 8 bases, with 11 bases between. From germline, CDR1 is SQVTM and CDR2 ANQGSEA.

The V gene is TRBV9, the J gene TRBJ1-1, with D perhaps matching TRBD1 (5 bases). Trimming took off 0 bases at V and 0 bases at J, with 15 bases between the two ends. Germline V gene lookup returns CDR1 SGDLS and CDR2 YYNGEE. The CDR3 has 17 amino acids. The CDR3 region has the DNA TGTGCCAGCAGCGTAGGCGGGGGGTTCTCTATGAACACTGAAGCTTTCTTT. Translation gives CASSVGGGFSMNTEAFF. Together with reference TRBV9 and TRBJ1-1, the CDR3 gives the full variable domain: DSGVTQTPKHLITATGQRVTLRCSPRSGDLSVYWYQQSLDQGLQFLIQYYNGEERAKGNILERFSAQQFPDLHSELNLSSLELGDSALYFCASSVGGGFSMNTEAFFGQGTRLTVV.

CDR3 DNA sequence: TGTGCCAGTCGCGGGGGCTTAGGGTACAATGAGCAGTTCTTC. Its protein product is CASRGGLGYNEQFF. This chain uses TRBV27 with TRBJ2-1, with D maybe TRBD2 (7 bases). Deletions cut 9 bases from V and 4 bases from J, with 16 bases between. The germline V gene has CDR1 MNHEY and CDR2 SMNVEV (reference sequence). The CDR3 extends over 14 amino acids.

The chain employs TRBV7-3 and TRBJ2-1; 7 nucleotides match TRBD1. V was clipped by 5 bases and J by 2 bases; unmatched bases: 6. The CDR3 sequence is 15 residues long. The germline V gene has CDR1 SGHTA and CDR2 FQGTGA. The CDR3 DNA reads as TGTGCCAGCAGCCCACAGGGGTCCACCTACAATGAGCAGTTCTTC. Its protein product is CASSPQGSTYNEQFF.

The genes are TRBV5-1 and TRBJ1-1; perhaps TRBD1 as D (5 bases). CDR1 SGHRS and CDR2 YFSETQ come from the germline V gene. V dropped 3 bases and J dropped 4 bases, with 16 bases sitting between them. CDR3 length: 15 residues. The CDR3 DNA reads TGCGCCAGCAGCTATTCAAATCAGGGACCCACTGAAGCTTTCTTT. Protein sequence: CASSYSNQGPTEAFF.

The chain's CDR3 is CASSVVQGDTQYF. The CDR3 DNA reads as TGTGCCAGCAGCGTAGTTCAGGGAGATACGCAGTATTTT. The V call is TRBV9, the J call TRBJ2-3; D may be TRBD1 (5 bases). V dropped 0 bases and J dropped 5 bases, with 7 bases sitting between them. This CDR3 is 13 amino acids long. Germline loops: CDR1 SGDLS, CDR2 YYNGEE.

DNA for the CDR3: TGTGCCAGCAGCCAAGGGGGGTATAGCAATCAGCCCCAGCATTTT. As protein: CASSQGGYSNQPQHF. The rearrangement joins TRBV14 to TRBJ1-5; perhaps TRBD1 as D (5 bases). The CDR3 is made up of 15 amino acids. Germline values: CDR1 SGHDN, CDR2 FVKESK. V dropped 1 base and J dropped 0 bases, with 7 bases sitting between them.

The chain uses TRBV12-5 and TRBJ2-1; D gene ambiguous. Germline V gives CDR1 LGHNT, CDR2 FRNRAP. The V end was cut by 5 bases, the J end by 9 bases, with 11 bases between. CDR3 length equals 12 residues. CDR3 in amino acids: CASGMGYSEQFF. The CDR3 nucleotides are TGTGCTAGTGGTATGGGGTATTCTGAGCAGTTCTTC.

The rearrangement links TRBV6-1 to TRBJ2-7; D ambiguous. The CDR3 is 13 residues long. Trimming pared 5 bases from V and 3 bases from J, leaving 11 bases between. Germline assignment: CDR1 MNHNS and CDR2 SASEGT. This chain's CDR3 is CASSRWDSYEQYF. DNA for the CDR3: TGTGCCAGCAGTAGATGGGATAGCTACGAGCAGTACTTC.

CDR3 in amino acids: CASSLNRDRVTEAFF. CDR3 bases: TGTGCCAGCAGCCTGAACCGGGACAGGGTGACTGAAGCTTTCTTT. The chain couples TRBV14 to TRBJ1-1; 9 nucleotides line up with TRBD1. The ends lost 4 bases at V and 5 bases at J; junction bases unmatched: 8. Germline V gives CDR1 SGHDN, CDR2 FVKESK. The CDR3 covers 15 residues.

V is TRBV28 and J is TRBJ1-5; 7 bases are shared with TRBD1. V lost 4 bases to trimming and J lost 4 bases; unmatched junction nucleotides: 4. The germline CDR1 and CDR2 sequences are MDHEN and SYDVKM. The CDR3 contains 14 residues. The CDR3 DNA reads TGTGCCAGCAGTTACGACAGGGAAAATCAGCCCCAGCATTTT. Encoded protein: CASSYDRENQPQHF. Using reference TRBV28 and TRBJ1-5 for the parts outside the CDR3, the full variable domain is DVKVTQSSRYLVKRTGEKVFLECVQDMDHENMFWYRQDPGLGLRLIYFSYDVKMKEKGDIPEGYSVSREKKERFSLILESASTNQTSMYLCASSYDRENQPQHFGDGTRLSIL.

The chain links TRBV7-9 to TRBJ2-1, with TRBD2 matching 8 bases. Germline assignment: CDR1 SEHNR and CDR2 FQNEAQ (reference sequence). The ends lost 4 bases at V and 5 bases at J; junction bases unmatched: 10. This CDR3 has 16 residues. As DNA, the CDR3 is TGTGCCAGCAGCTCTCGATCGGGGGGGATCCACAATGAGCAGTTCTTC. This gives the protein CASSSRSGGIHNEQFF.

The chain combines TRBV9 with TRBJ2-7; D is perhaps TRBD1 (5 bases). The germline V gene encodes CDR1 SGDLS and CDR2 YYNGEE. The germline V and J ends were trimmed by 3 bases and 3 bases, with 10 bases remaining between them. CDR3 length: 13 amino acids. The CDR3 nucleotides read TGTGCCAGCAGCGCCGCAGACAGCTACGAGCAGTACTTC. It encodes CASSAADSYEQYF.

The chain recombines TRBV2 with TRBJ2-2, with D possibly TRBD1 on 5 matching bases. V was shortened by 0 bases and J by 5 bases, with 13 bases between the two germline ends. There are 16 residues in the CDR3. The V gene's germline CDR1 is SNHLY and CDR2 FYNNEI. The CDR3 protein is CASSEAQVLGTGELFF. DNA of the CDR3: TGTGCCAGCAGTGAAGCACAGGTGCTAGGGACCGGGGAGCTGTTTTTT.

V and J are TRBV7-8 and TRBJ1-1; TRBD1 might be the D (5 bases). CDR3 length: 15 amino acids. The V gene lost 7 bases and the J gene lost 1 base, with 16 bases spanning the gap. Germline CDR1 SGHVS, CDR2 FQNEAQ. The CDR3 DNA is TGTGCCAGCACCTCATGGCGGGGGGAGAACACTGAAGCTTTCTTT. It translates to CASTSWRGENTEAFF.

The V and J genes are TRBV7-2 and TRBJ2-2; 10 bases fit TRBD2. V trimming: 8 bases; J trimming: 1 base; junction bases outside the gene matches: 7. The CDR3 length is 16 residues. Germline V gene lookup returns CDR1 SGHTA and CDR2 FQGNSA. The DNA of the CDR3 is TGTGCCAGCCGTTTAACTAGCGGGGTGAACACCGGGGAGCTGTTTTTT. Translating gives CASRLTSGVNTGELFF.

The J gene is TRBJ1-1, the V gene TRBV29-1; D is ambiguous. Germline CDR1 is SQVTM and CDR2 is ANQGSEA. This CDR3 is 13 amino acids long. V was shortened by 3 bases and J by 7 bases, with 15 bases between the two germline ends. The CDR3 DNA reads TGCAGCGTTGACGTCACCTCGAAGGGTGAAGCTTTCTTT. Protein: CSVDVTSKGEAFF.

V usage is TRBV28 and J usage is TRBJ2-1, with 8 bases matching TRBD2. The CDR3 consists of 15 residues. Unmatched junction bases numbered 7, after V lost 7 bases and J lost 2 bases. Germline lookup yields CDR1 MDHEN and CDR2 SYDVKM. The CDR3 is CASTGGAAAYNEQFF. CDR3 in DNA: TGTGCCAGCACCGGGGGGGCAGCTGCCTACAATGAGCAGTTCTTC.

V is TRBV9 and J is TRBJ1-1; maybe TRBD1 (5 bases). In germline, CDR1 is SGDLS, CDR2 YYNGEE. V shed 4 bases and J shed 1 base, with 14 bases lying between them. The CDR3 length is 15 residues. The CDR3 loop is CASSPGGVGNTEAFF. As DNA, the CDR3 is TGTGCCAGCAGCCCCGGGGGGGTAGGGAACACTGAAGCTTTCTTT. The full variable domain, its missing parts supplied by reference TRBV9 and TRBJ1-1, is DSGVTQTPKHLITATGQRVTLRCSPRSGDLSVYWYQQSLDQGLQFLIQYYNGEERAKGNILERFSAQQFPDLHSELNLSSLELGDSALYFCASSPGGVGNTEAFFGQGTRLTVV.

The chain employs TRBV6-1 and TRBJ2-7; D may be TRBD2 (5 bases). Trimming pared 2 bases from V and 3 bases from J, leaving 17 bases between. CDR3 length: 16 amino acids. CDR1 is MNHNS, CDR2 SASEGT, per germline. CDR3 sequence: CASSEREEWASYEQYF. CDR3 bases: TGTGCCAGCAGTGAACGGGAAGAGTGGGCTAGCTACGAGCAGTACTTC.

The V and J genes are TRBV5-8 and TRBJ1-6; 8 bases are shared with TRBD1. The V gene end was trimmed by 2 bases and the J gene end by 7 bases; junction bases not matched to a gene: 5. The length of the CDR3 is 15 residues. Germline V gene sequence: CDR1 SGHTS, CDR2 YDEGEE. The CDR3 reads CASSFGDRRNSPLHF. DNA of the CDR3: TGTGCCAGCAGCTTTGGGGACAGGAGGAATTCACCCCTCCACTTT.

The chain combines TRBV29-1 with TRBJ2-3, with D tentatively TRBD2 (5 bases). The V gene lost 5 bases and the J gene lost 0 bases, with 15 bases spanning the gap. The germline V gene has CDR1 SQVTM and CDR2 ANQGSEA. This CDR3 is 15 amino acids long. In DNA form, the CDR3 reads TGCAGCGTTTCTGTGAGGGTGGGGAGCACAGATACGCAGTATTTT. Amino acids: CSVSVRVGSTDTQYF.